A single sample is the source of the 20 T cell receptor beta chains below, sequenced in a study of CD8+ T cells in alopecia areata. Cells from pooled cutaneous lymph nodes were sorted by CD4, CD8alpha, NKG2D, NKG2ACE and other markers. cDNA serving as the sequencing template came from extracted, reverse transcribed RNA. Using immunoSEQ multiplex PCR, the repertoire was profiled, and TCRdb retains in-frame clones only, with some absent. The specimen gives over 250,000 clones without singletons; the ten biggest hold 1.2%. The source material was CD4+ T cells sorted from a lymph node. The source of these receptors is a C3H/HeJ mouse with alopecia areata. The strain's MHC type: H2-k.

Comments on this clone: The germline and genes are mouse ones. The read gets to within 4 residues of the CDR3 end, and the germline J gene fills in the rest. The chain couples TRBV31 to TRBJ2-2; a possible D gene is TRBD1 (6 bases). This CDR3 contains 14 residues. V lost 5 bases to trimming and J lost 1 base, with 11 bases between them. Per the germline V gene, CDR1 is GKSSPN and CDR2 is SITVG. The covered CDR3 bases are TGTGCCTGGCCCCGGGACAAAAACACCGGG. Translated: CAWPRDKNTG. The complete CDR3 reads CAWPRDKNTGQLYF. The full variable domain, in which reference TRBV31 and TRBJ2-2 provide the parts outside the CDR3, is AQTIHQWPVAEIKAVGSPLSLGCTIKGKSSPNLYWYWQATGGTLQQLFYSITVGQVESVVQLNLSASRPKDDQFILSTEKLLLSHSGFYLCAWPRDKNTGQLYFGEGSKLTVL.

The table lists this clone with a few counts. Gene names denote mouse genes. Sequencing ends 4 residues short of the CDR3 end; the germline J gene provides the rest. The same CDR3 arises from other DNA sequences in this sample as well. The J gene is TRBJ2-3, the V gene TRBV5; D possibly corresponds to TRBD1 (6 bases). The ends were cut back, 5 bases at V and 0 bases at J, with 9 bases in the middle. Per the germline V gene, CDR1 is LGHNA and CDR2 is YNLKQL (reference sequence). The CDR3 totals 14 residues. CDR3 DNA (partial): TGTGCCAGCAGCAGGGACAATAGTGCAGAA. This gives the protein CASSRDNSAE. The whole CDR3 sequence is CASSRDNSAETLYF.

The sample holds a few counts of this clone. Mouse gene names and germline throughout. The CDR3 goes on 4 residues after the read ends, and that part is filled in from the germline J gene. Distinct nucleotide sequences in the sample also encode this CDR3. The rearrangement joins TRBV31 to TRBJ1-2; no firm D call. This CDR3 has 12 residues. V was cut by 3 bases and J by 0 bases, with 5 bases left in between. Germline loops: CDR1 GKSSPN, CDR2 SITVG. CDR3: CAWSTTNSDYTF. CDR3 bases read: TGTGCCTGGAGCACAACAAACTCC.

This clone has more than one count but fewer than ten. Genes here carry mouse names. Sequencing ends 4 residues short of the CDR3 end; the germline J gene provides the rest. Within the sample, other DNA sequences also encode this same CDR3. This rearrangement joins TRBV13-3 to TRBJ2-3, with D possibly TRBD2 on 5 matching bases. The CDR3 is 14 amino acids. Trimming took off 3 bases at V and 0 bases at J, with 8 bases between the two ends. CDR1 and CDR2 (germline): NNHDY, SYVADS. The DNA read from the CDR3 is TGTGCCAGCAGTGGGACTATTAGTGCAGAA. It translates to CASSGTISAE. In full, the CDR3 is CASSGTISAETLYF.

As to this clone: Any gene name here is a mouse gene name. The CDR3 is cut off 4 residues early in the read; its end comes from the germline J gene. This sequence joins TRBV29 and TRBJ2-4; tentative D call: TRBD1 (7 bases). This CDR3 is built from 15 residues. The V gene's germline CDR1 is MSHET and CDR2 SYDVDS. V lost 6 bases to trimming and J lost 0 bases, with 13 bases between them. The CDR3 region is CASSLTGTSQNTLYF. The CDR3 bases that were read are TGTGCTAGCAGCCTGACAGGGACTAGTCAAAAC. The full variable domain, in which reference TRBV29 and TRBJ2-4 provide the parts outside the CDR3, is DMKVTQMPRYLIKRMGENVLLECGQDMSHETMYWYRQDPGLGLQLIYISYDVDSNSEGDIPKGYRVSRKKREHFSLILDSAKTNQTSVYFCASSLTGTSQNTLYFGAGTRLSVL.

As concerns this clone: Gene names follow the mouse nomenclature. Read data end 4 residues before the CDR3 end; the end is taken from the germline J gene. This chain joins TRBV14 and TRBJ2-7; TRBD2 matches at 11 bases. The CDR3 contains 13 residues. V dropped 5 bases and J dropped 2; count of bases not matched to a gene: 0. In germline, CDR1 is SGHDT, CDR2 FRDEAV. The CDR3 sequence: CASRTGGAYEQYF. CDR3 DNA, as far as it was read: TGTGCCAGCAGGACTGGGGGGGCCTAT.

This clone has only a few counts. Each gene name is a mouse one. The read ends 4 residues shy of where the CDR3 ends; the end is completed using the germline J gene. V gene TRBV13-3 combines with J gene TRBJ1-1, with 10 bases identical to TRBD1. Germline lookup yields CDR1 NNHDY and CDR2 SYVADS. There are 13 residues in the CDR3. The CDR3 loop reads CASNRDRGKEVFF. The sequenced part of the CDR3 DNA is TGTGCCAGCAACCGGGACAGGGGAAAA.

Concerning this clone: Gene names denote mouse genes. Read sequence stops 4 residues before the CDR3 end, and the germline J gene provides the missing end. This chain uses TRBV19 with TRBJ1-2, with D perhaps TRBD1 (6 bases). The CDR3 contains 14 residues. The V gene lost 3 bases and the J gene lost 0 bases, with 9 bases spanning the gap. Looked up from germline, CDR1 is FNHDT and CDR2 is SITEND (reference sequence). CDR3 region: CASSRGHPNSDYTF. CDR3 DNA (partial): TGTGCCAGCAGTAGGGGACATCCAAACTCC. The whole variable domain, remainder taken from reference TRBV19 and TRBJ1-2, is GGIITQTPKFLIGQEGQKLTLKCQQNFNHDTMYWYRQDSGKGLRLIYYSITENDLQKGDLSEGYDASREKKSSFSLTVTSAQKNEMAVFLCASSRGHPNSDYTFGSGTRLLVI.

This clone was recorded a few times. The germline and genes are mouse ones. The read stops 4 residues short of the end of the CDR3; the missing end is completed from the germline J gene. The V call is TRBV19, the J call TRBJ2-1, with TRBD2 matching 13 bases. This CDR3 has 16 residues. Germline V lookup: CDR1 FNHDT, CDR2 SITEND (reference sequence). CDR3 bases read: TGTGCCAGCAGTATAGTGGACTGGGGGGGCGCCGCT. This codes for CASSIVDWGGAA. In full, the CDR3 reads CASSIVDWGGAAEQFF.

There are a few counts of this clone. The listed genes are named as in mouse. The CDR3 end is not reached by the read, which stops 4 residues before it; the germline J gene fills it in. This chain links TRBV13-1 with TRBJ1-2; tentative D call: TRBD1 (6 bases). CDR3 length: 15 residues. The germline V gene encodes CDR1 NSHNY and CDR2 SYGAGN. CDR3 in amino acids: CASSAVPGQGSDYTF. The CDR3 bases that were read are TGTGCCAGCAGTGCTGTCCCGGGACAAGGGTCC.

About this clone itself: All gene names here are mouse names. The CDR3 goes on 4 residues after the read ends, and that part is filled in from the germline J gene. This specimen includes other DNA sequences encoding the same CDR3. The V gene is TRBV1, the J gene TRBJ2-3, with TRBD2 matching over 13 bases. The CDR3 totals 16 residues. Germline CDR1 reads NSQYPW; CDR2 reads LRSPGD (reference sequence). J gave up 3 bases and V 1 base, and 1 base lay outside the gene matches. CDR3 DNA (partial): TGCACCTGCAGTGCAGGGACTGGGGGGGCCGCAGAA. Protein product: CTCSAGTGGAAE. The full CDR3 protein is CTCSAGTGGAAETLYF.

Points on this clone: The germline and genes are mouse ones. The CDR3 end is not reached by the read, which stops 4 residues before it; the germline J gene fills it in. The gene calls are TRBV17 and TRBJ2-5, with 14 bases matching TRBD2. Per the germline V gene, CDR1 is MNHDT and CDR2 is YYDKIL. This CDR3 spans 17 amino acids. The CDR3: CASSLRDWGGAGDTQYF. CDR3 DNA, as far as it was read: TGTGCTAGCAGTCTCCGGGACTGGGGGGGCGCAGGGGAC.

Details on this clone: All gene names here are mouse names. The CDR3 is cut off 4 residues early in the read; its end comes from the germline J gene. The gene calls are TRBV5 and TRBJ2-5, with D uncertain. Germline lookup yields CDR1 LGHNA and CDR2 YNLKQL (reference sequence). This CDR3 region has 17 residues. Trimming left V 0 bases short and J 0 bases short, with 13 bases between. Incomplete CDR3 DNA: TGTGCCAGCAGCCAAGATGGGTGGGTCTTTAACCAAGAC. This codes for CASSQDGWVFNQD. The CDR3 in its entirety is CASSQDGWVFNQDTQYF.

On this clone itself: Any gene name here is a mouse gene name. The read is 4 residues too short to cover the CDR3 end, so that end is filled in from the germline J gene. The chain joins TRBV13-1 to TRBJ2-7; possible D gene TRBD1, 5 bases. The V and J ends lost 3 bases and 0 bases respectively, with 7 bases between them. Germline V gene data show CDR1 as NSHNY and CDR2 as SYGAGN. This CDR3 has 13 residues. CDR3 residues: CASSGRVSYEQYF. CDR3 DNA (partial): TGTGCCAGCAGTGGCAGGGTCTCCTAT.

This clone was observed a handful of times. Any gene name here is a mouse gene name. The read falls 4 residues short of the CDR3 end, and the missing part is taken from the germline J gene. This sequence joins TRBV13-1 and TRBJ2-3; 8 bases match TRBD2. Germline V gene data show CDR1 as NSHNY and CDR2 as SYGAGN. There are 14 residues in the CDR3. The ends lost 2 bases at V and 3 bases at J; junction bases unmatched: 2. CDR3 DNA, as far as it was read: TGTGCCAGCAGTGAATCTGGGGGGGCAGAA. Its translation is CASSESGGAE. The CDR3 in full is CASSESGGAETLYF.

This clone was counted a few times. Gene names and germline refer to mouse. Read data end 4 residues before the CDR3 end; the end is taken from the germline J gene. This chain connects TRBV13-1 to TRBJ1-2; D perhaps matches TRBD1 (6 bases). CDR3 length: 15 residues. Germline assignment: CDR1 NSHNY and CDR2 SYGAGN. V was cut by 3 bases and J by 1 base, with 13 bases left in between. The CDR3 loop reads CASSATGTKNSDYTF. CDR3 bases read: TGTGCCAGCAGTGCCACCGGGACAAAAAACTCC.

In this sample, this clone turned up a few times. Gene labels here are mouse ones. The read comes to an end 4 residues before the CDR3 does, leaving the germline J gene to fill in the end. The chain recombines TRBV31 with TRBJ2-7, with TRBD2 identical over 9 bases. CDR3 length: 13 amino acids. In germline, CDR1 is GKSSPN, CDR2 SITVG. CDR3 DNA, as far as it was read: TGTGCCTGGAGTCTACCTGGGGGGGAT. Residues: CAWSLPGGD. The CDR3, in full, reads CAWSLPGGDEQYF.

This clone showed up just a few times. Gene names and germline match the mouse. The CDR3 extends 4 residues past the end of the read, so its final part is completed from the germline J gene. The J gene is TRBJ2-7, the V gene TRBV5; D gene uncertain. V was clipped by 0 bases and J by 3 bases, with 12 bases between them. The CDR3 is made up of 15 amino acids. Germline V lookup: CDR1 LGHNA, CDR2 YNLKQL (reference sequence). Partial CDR3 DNA: TGTGCCAGCAGCCAAGATAGAGGCAGGCTCTAT. This translates into CASSQDRGRLY. The full CDR3 protein reads CASSQDRGRLYEQYF.

This clone was counted only a few times. Germline and genes here are mouse. Sequencing ends 4 residues short of the CDR3 end; the germline J gene provides the rest. V is TRBV5 and J is TRBJ2-5; D might be TRBD2 (5 bases). This CDR3 contains 15 residues. Per the germline V gene, CDR1 is LGHNA and CDR2 is YNLKQL (reference sequence). Trimming shortened V by 4 bases and J by 0 bases, and 11 bases separated the two germline ends. The CDR3 DNA, read in part, is TGTGCCAGCAGCCCCCTGGGAGTTAACCAAGAC. Its protein product is CASSPLGVNQD. In full, the CDR3 reads CASSPLGVNQDTQYF.

About this clone: The genes and germline here are from mouse. The read is 4 residues too short to cover the CDR3 end, so that end is filled in from the germline J gene. This rearrangement joins TRBV13-2 to TRBJ2-5, with 8 nucleotides matching TRBD1. This CDR3 spans 15 amino acids. The J segment lost 1 base and the V segment lost 3 bases, leaving 4 bases of the junction unmatched. Per germline, CDR1 NNHNN and CDR2 SYGAGS (reference sequence). The chain's CDR3 is CASGGTGTDQDTQYF. The CDR3 bases that were read are TGTGCCAGCGGTGGGACAGGGACGGACCAAGAC.